This entry lists 20 T cell receptor beta chains sequenced from one sample in a study of CD8 T cells in Susac syndrome. The RNA, roughly 0.5 to 1 ug, was put through reverse transcription using random hexamers. From the immunoSEQ multiplex PCR reads, TCRdb called clonotypes with MiXCR, one entry per CDR3 protein. The sample includes about 240,000 distinct CDR3 sequences, 90% to 96% of them seen just once. Sequencing was done on a sample of CD4+ T cells from PBMCs. These receptors originate from a human donor with Susac syndrome.

The gene calls are TRBV9 and TRBJ2-1, with TRBD2 matching over 8 bases. Germline-derived CDR1 and CDR2 are SGDLS and YYNGEE. V was pared by 3 bases and J by 0 bases, with 5 bases of the junction left unmatched. The CDR3 contains 16 residues. CDR3 amino acids: CASSAGGGSSYNEQFF. CDR3 nucleotide sequence: TGTGCCAGCAGCGCCGGGGGGGGGAGCTCCTACAATGAGCAGTTCTTC.

This chain connects TRBV5-1 to TRBJ2-7; possibly TRBD1 for D (6 bases). The CDR3 runs 13 residues. V was cut by 4 bases and J by 6 bases, with 14 bases left in between. Germline lookup yields CDR1 SGHRS and CDR2 YFSETQ. Here the CDR3 reads CASSTSPQGEQYF. CDR3 bases: TGCGCCAGCAGCACCAGCCCACAGGGCGAGCAGTACTTC.

The chain joins TRBV30 to TRBJ1-1; maybe TRBD1 (5 bases). Trimming pared 1 base from V and 1 base from J, leaving 7 bases between. The CDR3 has 13 residues. The germline gives CDR1 GTSNPN, CDR2 SVGIG (reference sequence). CDR3 DNA sequence: TGTGCCTGGAGTGGACAGACGAACACTGAAGCTTTCTTT. Translation: CAWSGQTNTEAFF.

V and J are TRBV3-1 and TRBJ2-3; D uncertain. Between the trimmed V and J ends, which lost 1 base and 2 bases, there was a span of 4 bases. The germline CDR1 and CDR2 sequences are LGHDT and YNNKEL (reference sequence). There are 13 residues in the CDR3. The chain's CDR3 is CASSQALTDTQYF. The CDR3 DNA reads TGTGCCAGCAGCCAAGCCCTCACAGATACGCAGTATTTT.

The chain recombines TRBV12-3 or TRBV12-4 with TRBJ2-1; 11 nucleotides match TRBD2. The CDR3 spans 18 residues. The V and J ends lost 3 bases and 7 bases, in that order; junction bases with no gene match: 14. The CDR3, as DNA: TGTGCCAGCAGTTTGTACCCCCCACTAGCGGGAGTGAGGAATGAGCAGTTCTTC. Protein: CASSLYPPLAGVRNEQFF.

This chain links TRBV10-3 with TRBJ2-1; D gene unclear. V shed 6 bases and J shed 9 bases, with 15 bases lying between them. The germline V gene has CDR1 ENHRY and CDR2 SYGVKD. The CDR3 has 13 residues. CDR3 in amino acids: CAISPTDTGEQFF. CDR3 sequence (DNA): TGTGCCATCAGCCCTACTGACACGGGTGAGCAGTTCTTC.

The V gene is TRBV20-1, the J gene TRBJ2-5; a possible D gene is TRBD1 (6 bases). CDR1 is DFQATT, CDR2 SNEGSKA, per germline (reference sequence). The CDR3 loop spans 16 amino acids. Trimming removed 5 bases at V and 2 bases at J, with 21 bases between. The CDR3 nucleotides are TGCAGTGCTGACCCTCTTACCAGGGACACACAAGAGACCCAGTACTTC. Its translation: CSADPLTRDTQETQYF.

The chain couples TRBV12-3 or TRBV12-4 to TRBJ1-2; 8 bases map to TRBD1. The CDR3 length is 14 residues. V lost 3 bases, J lost 6 bases, and 6 bases stayed unmatched. The CDR3 nucleotides are TGTGCCAGCAGTTTGATCCGACAGGGGAATGGCTACACCTTC. Encoded protein: CASSLIRQGNGYTF.

The genes are TRBV28 and TRBJ2-4, with D possibly TRBD2 on 6 matching bases. V lost 5 bases and J lost 9, with 17 bases in between. CDR1 and CDR2 (germline): MDHEN, SYDVKM. The CDR3 has 14 residues. The chain's CDR3 is CASSAPTSLGIQYF. CDR3 nucleotides: TGTGCCAGCAGTGCGCCAACTAGCTTGGGCATTCAGTACTTC. Using reference TRBV28 and TRBJ2-4 for the parts outside the CDR3, the full variable domain is DVKVTQSSRYLVKRTGEKVFLECVQDMDHENMFWYRQDPGLGLRLIYFSYDVKMKEKGDIPEGYSVSREKKERFSLILESASTNQTSMYLCASSAPTSLGIQYFGAGTRLSVL.

The chain carries TRBV15 and TRBJ2-1; D could derive from TRBD1 or TRBD2 (5 bases each). CDR1 and CDR2 from the germline V gene are LNHNV and YYDKDF (reference sequence). This CDR3 is built from 15 residues. V gave up 2 bases and J gave up 5 bases, with 13 bases separating them. DNA of the CDR3: TGTGCCACCAGCAGACCCCCGAGGGGTCACAATGAGCAGTTCTTC. Residues: CATSRPPRGHNEQFF. Based on the CDR3 plus reference TRBV15 and TRBJ2-1, the full variable domain is DAMVIQNPRYQVTQFGKPVTLSCSQTLNHNVMYWYQQKSSQAPKLLFHYYDKDFNNEADTPDNFQSRRPNTSFCFLDIRSPGLGDTAMYLCATSRPPRGHNEQFFGPGTRLTVL.

In its sample, this clonotype was seen once. V usage is TRBV11-2 and J usage is TRBJ2-1; TRBD1 might be the D (6 bases). Germline values: CDR1 SGHAT, CDR2 FQNNGV. CDR3 length: 16 amino acids. V was cut by 1 base and J by 3 bases, with 13 bases left in between. CDR3 bases: TGTGCCAGCAGCTTAGTGATGGGGGCTATCTACAATGAGCAGTTCTTC. This translates into CASSLVMGAIYNEQFF.

The chain employs TRBV7-8 and TRBJ2-5, with D possibly matching TRBD2 (6 bases). The CDR3 contains 16 residues. CDR1 is SGHVS and CDR2 is FQNEAQ in the germline V gene. With 5 bases removed from V and 2 bases from J, the gap between germline ends came to 18 bases. The CDR3 reads CASSIRRDSRQETQYF. CDR3 sequence (DNA): TGTGCCAGCAGCATAAGACGGGACTCCAGGCAAGAGACCCAGTACTTC.

CDR3 bases: TGTGCCTGGAGTGTACGTATCACCGGGGAGCTGTTTTTT. It translates to CAWSVRITGELFF. The chain recombines TRBV30 with TRBJ2-2; D gene ambiguous. CDR1 is GTSNPN, CDR2 SVGIG, per germline (reference sequence). The CDR3 extends over 13 amino acids. The germline V and J ends were trimmed by 0 bases and 4 bases, with 6 bases remaining between them. Looking up the rest from reference TRBV30 and TRBJ2-2 gives the full variable domain: SQTIHQWPATLVQPVGSPLSLECTVEGTSNPNLYWYRQAAGRGLQLLFYSVGIGQISSEVPQNLSASRPQDRQFILSSKKLLLSDSGFYLCAWSVRITGELFFGEGSRLTVL.

The CDR3 DNA sequence: TGTGCCAGCAGCCAAGGCAGGTCCCAAGAGACCCAGTACTTC. Its protein is CASSQGRSQETQYF. The chain joins TRBV3-1 to TRBJ2-5; D call uncertain. There are 14 residues in the CDR3. V was pared by 1 base and J by 1 base, with 7 bases between. Germline V gene data show CDR1 as LGHDT and CDR2 as YNNKEL (reference sequence).

The chain links TRBV14 to TRBJ2-5; D uncertain. Germline-derived CDR1 and CDR2 are SGHDN and FVKESK. The length of the CDR3 is 14 residues. Between the trimmed V and J ends, which lost 0 bases and 1 base, there was a span of 6 bases. CDR3 sequence reads: CASSQDYLQETQYF. CDR3 DNA: TGTGCCAGCAGCCAAGACTACCTCCAAGAGACCCAGTACTTC.

The CDR3 coding sequence is TGCAGCGTTGTCCGGGGGACAGCCTCTTACGAGCAGTACTTC. Translation: CSVVRGTASYEQYF. This rearrangement joins TRBV29-1 to TRBJ2-7, with D possibly matching TRBD1 (7 bases). The CDR3 has 14 residues. The germline CDR1 and CDR2 sequences are SQVTM and ANQGSEA. Trimming removed 4 bases from V and 4 bases from J, with 17 bases in between.

This chain links TRBV12-3 or TRBV12-4 with TRBJ2-5, with TRBD2 as a possible D gene (5 bases). The germline V and J ends were trimmed by 5 bases and 3 bases, with 13 bases remaining between them. The CDR3 has 14 residues. CDR3 nucleotides: TGTGCCAGCAGTCTCGGAGCGGCAGAAGAGACCCAGTACTTC. It codes for CASSLGAAEETQYF.

The genes are TRBV12-3 or TRBV12-4 and TRBJ1-5; D unresolved. This CDR3 comprises 13 residues. Trimming took 2 bases from V and 7 from J, leaving 9 bases between them. This CDR3 reads CASSLTAGQPQHF. The CDR3 DNA is TGTGCCAGCAGTTTAACTGCGGGCCAGCCCCAGCATTTT.

The chain uses TRBV30 and TRBJ1-3, with 7 bases that match TRBD1. Germline V gene lookup returns CDR1 GTSNPN and CDR2 SVGIG (reference sequence). The V and J ends lost 5 bases and 2 bases, in that order; junction bases with no gene match: 3. The CDR3 length is 13 residues. The DNA for the CDR3 is TGTGCCTGGGGCCAGGGGGCTGGAAACACCATATATTTT. The encoded protein is CAWGQGAGNTIYF.

V gene TRBV29-1 combines with J gene TRBJ2-7; a possible D gene is TRBD1 (5 bases). Trimming removed 2 bases from V and 3 bases from J, with 14 bases in between. CDR1 SQVTM and CDR2 ANQGSEA come from the germline V gene. This CDR3 has 14 amino acids. The chain's CDR3 is CSVERAGPFYEQYF. The CDR3 bases are TGCAGCGTTGAAAGGGCAGGGCCCTTCTACGAGCAGTACTTC.